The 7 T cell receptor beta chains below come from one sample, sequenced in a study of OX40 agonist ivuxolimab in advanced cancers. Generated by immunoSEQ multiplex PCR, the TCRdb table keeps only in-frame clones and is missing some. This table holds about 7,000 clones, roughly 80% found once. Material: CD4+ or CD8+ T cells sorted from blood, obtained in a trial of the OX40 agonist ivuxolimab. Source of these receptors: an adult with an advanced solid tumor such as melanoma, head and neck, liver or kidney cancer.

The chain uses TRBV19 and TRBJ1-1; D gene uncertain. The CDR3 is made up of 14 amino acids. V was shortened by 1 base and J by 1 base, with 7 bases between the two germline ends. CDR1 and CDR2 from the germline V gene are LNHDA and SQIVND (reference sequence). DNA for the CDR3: TGTGCCAGTAGTATAGGTGTTCGGAACACTGAAGCTTTCTTT. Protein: CASSIGVRNTEAFF.

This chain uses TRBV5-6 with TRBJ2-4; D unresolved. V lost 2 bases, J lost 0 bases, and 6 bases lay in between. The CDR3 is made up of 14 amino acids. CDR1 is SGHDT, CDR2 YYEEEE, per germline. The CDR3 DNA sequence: TGTGCCAGCAGCTTTTCTTTAGCCAAAAACATTCAGTACTTC. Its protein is CASSFSLAKNIQYF.

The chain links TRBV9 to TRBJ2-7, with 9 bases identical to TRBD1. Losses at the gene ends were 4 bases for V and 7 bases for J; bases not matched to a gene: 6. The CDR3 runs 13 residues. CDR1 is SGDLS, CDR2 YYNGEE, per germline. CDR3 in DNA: TGTGCCAGCAGCCCGGGACAGGGTGGAGAGCAGTACTTC. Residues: CASSPGQGGEQYF.

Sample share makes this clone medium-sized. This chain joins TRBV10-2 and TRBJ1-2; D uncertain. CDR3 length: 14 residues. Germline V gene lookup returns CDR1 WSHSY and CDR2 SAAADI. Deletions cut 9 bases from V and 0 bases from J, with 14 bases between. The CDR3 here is CASTATPANYGYTF. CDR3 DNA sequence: TGCGCCAGTACCGCCACACCTGCTAACTATGGCTACACCTTC.

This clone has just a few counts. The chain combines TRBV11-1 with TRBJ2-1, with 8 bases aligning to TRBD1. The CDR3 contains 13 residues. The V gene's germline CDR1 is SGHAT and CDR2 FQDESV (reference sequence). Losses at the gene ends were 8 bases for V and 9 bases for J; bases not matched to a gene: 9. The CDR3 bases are TGTGCCAGCGTAGGCGGGACAGGCAGTGAGCAGTTCTTC. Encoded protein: CASVGGTGSEQFF.

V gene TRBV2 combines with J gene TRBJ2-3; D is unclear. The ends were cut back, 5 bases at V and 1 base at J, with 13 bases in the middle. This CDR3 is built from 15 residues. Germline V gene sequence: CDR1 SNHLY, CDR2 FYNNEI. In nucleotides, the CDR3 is TGTGCCAGCAGTCACACAGCCGTCCGCACAGATACGCAGTATTTT. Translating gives CASSHTAVRTDTQYF. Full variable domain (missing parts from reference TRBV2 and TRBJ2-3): EPEVTQTPSHQVTQMGQEVILRCVPISNHLYFYWYRQILGQKVEFLVSFYNNEISEKSEIFDDQFSVERPDGSNFTLKIRSTKLEDSAMYFCASSHTAVRTDTQYFGPGTRLTVL.

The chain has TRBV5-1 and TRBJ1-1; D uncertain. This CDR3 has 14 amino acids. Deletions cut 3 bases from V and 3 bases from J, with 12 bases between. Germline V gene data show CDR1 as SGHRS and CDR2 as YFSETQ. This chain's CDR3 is CASSYLYLDTEAFF. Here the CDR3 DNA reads TGCGCCAGCAGCTACCTTTACTTGGACACTGAAGCTTTCTTT.